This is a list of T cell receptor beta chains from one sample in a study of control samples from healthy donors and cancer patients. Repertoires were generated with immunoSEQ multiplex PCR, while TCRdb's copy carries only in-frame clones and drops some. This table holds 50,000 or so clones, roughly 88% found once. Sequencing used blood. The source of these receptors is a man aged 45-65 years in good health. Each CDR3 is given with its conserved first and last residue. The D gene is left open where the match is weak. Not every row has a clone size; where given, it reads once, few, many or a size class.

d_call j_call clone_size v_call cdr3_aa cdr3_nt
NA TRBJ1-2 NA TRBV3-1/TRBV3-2 CASQYSYGYTF TGTGCCAGCCAATACAGCTATGGCTACACCTTC
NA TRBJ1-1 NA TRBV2 CASTKGRTGRNTEAFF TGTGCCAGCACCAAGGGAAGAACAGGGAGGAACACTGAAGCTTTCTTT
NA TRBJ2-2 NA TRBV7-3 CASSFGLGGGTGELFF TGTGCCAGCAGCTTCGGGTTGGGCGGAGGCACCGGGGAGCTGTTTTTT
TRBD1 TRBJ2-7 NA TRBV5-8 CASSPRTGIYEQYF TGTGCCAGCAGCCCCCGGACAGGGATCTACGAGCAGTACTTC
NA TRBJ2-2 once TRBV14 CASSRVQGTGELFF TGTGCCAGCAGCCGCGTACAGGGTACCGGGGAGCTGTTTTTT
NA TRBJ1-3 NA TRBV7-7 CASSLAFPSMSSGNTIYF TGTGCTAGCAGCTTAGCGTTCCCGAGTATGAGCTCTGGAAACACCATATATTTT
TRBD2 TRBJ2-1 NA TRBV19 CASALTSGAVNEQFF TGTGCCAGCGCCCTAACTAGCGGGGCTGTGAATGAGCAGTTCTTC
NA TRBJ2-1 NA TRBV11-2 CASSTWTYNEQFF TGTGCCAGCAGCACGTGGACTTACAATGAGCAGTTCTTC
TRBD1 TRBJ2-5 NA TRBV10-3 CAITTGPGETQYF TGTGCCATTACGACAGGGCCGGGAGAGACCCAGTACTTC
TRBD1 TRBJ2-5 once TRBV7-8 CASSHTGQGLVTQYF TGTGCCAGCAGCCACACGGGACAGGGATTGGTGACCCAGTACTTC
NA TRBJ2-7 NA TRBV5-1 CASSLGASPSYEQYF TGCGCCAGCAGCTTGGGAGCAAGCCCCTCCTACGAGCAGTACTTC
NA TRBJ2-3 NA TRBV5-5 CASSRQVTSPDTQYF TGTGCCAGCAGCCGACAGGTTACGAGCCCAGATACGCAGTATTTT
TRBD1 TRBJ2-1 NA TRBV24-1 CATSGKPGQGRNEQFF TGTGCCACCAGTGGTAAACCGGGACAGGGGAGAAATGAGCAGTTCTTC
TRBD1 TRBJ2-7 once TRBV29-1 CSVSGTGLYEQYF TGCAGCGTGTCCGGGACAGGGCTCTACGAGCAGTACTTC
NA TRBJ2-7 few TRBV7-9 CASSLEDFSYEQYF TGTGCCAGCAGCTTAGAGGACTTCTCCTACGAGCAGTACTTC
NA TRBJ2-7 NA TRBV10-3 CAISSSYEQYF TGTGCCATCAGTTCCTCCTACGAGCAGTACTTC
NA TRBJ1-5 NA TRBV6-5 CASSPGAGNNQPQHF TGTGCCAGCAGTCCGGGGGCAGGGAACAATCAGCCCCAGCATTTT
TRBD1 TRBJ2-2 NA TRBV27 CASSLSGQGSLNGELFF TGTGCCAGCAGTTTATCGGGACAGGGGAGTTTGAACGGGGAGCTGTTTTTT
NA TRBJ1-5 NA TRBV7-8 CATKESGNSNQPQHF TGTGCCACCAAAGAGAGCGGGAATAGCAATCAGCCCCAGCATTTT
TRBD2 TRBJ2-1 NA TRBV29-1 CSVDGLAGGVEQFF TGCAGCGTTGACGGTCTAGCGGGAGGGGTTGAGCAGTTCTTC
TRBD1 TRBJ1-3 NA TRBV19 CASSLRQGSGNTIYF TGTGCCAGTAGCCTTAGACAGGGGTCTGGAAACACCATATATTTT
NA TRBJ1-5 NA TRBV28 CASLSGSDNQPQHF TGTGCCAGCCTTTCAGGGAGTGACAATCAGCCCCAGCATTTT
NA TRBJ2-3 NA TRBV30 CAWSKYVGGQITDTQYF TGTGCCTGGTCTAAGTATGTCGGGGGGCAAATCACAGATACGCAGTATTTT
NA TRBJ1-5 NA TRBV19 CASSIVYQANQPQHF TGTGCCAGTAGTATAGTATATCAGGCTAATCAGCCCCAGCATTTT
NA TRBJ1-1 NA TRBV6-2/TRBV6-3 CASSPMGGLRTEAFF TGTGCCAGCAGCCCTATGGGGGGCCTACGGACTGAAGCTTTCTTT
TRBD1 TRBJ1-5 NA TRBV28 CASSLPGTVNQPQHF TGTGCCAGCAGCTTGCCCGGGACAGTAAATCAGCCCCAGCATTTT
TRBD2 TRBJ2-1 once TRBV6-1 CASSDTSGMGYNEQFF TGTGCCAGCAGTGATACTAGCGGGATGGGTTACAATGAGCAGTTCTTC
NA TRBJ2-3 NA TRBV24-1 CATSDSAWGERGTDTQYF TGTGCCACCAGTGATTCTGCGTGGGGGGAGCGAGGTACAGATACGCAGTATTTT
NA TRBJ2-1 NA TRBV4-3 CASSQDVGVFNEQFF TGCGCCAGCAGCCAAGATGTGGGGGTATTCAATGAGCAGTTCTTC
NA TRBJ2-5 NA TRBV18 CASSLYQETQYF TGTGCCAGCTCGCTGTACCAAGAGACCCAGTACTTC
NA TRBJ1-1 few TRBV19 CASRVGSGVGTEAFF TGTGCCAGTAGGGTCGGCAGTGGGGTTGGCACTGAAGCTTTCTTT
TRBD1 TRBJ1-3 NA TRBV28 CASSLGQGLAGNTIYF TGTGCCAGCAGCCTGGGACAGGGCCTAGCTGGAAACACCATATATTTT
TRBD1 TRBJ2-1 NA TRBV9 CASSVRQGFYNEQFF TGTGCCAGCAGCGTGAGACAGGGCTTCTACAATGAGCAGTTCTTC
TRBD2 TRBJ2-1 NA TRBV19 CASSIGTSASNEQFF TGTGCCAGTAGTATCGGGACTAGCGCTTCCAATGAGCAGTTCTTC
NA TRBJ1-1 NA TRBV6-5 CASSTAGGGTEAFF TGTGCCAGCAGTACCGCAGGAGGAGGGACTGAAGCTTTCTTT
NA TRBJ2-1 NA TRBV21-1 CASSSLTGYSNEQFF TGTGCCAGCAGCAGCTTGACAGGTTATTCAAATGAGCAGTTCTTC
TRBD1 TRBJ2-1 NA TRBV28 CASSVPGQGNNEQFF TGTGCCAGCAGTGTCCCGGGACAGGGGAACAATGAGCAGTTCTTC
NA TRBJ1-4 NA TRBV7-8 CASSRPSEKLFF TGTGCCAGCAGCCGGCCCAGCGAAAAACTGTTTTTT
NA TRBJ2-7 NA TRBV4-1 CASSQDAGQPVSYEQYF TGCGCCAGCAGCCAAGATGCCGGACAGCCCGTCTCCTACGAGCAGTACTTC
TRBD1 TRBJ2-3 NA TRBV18 CASSPFTGGATDTQYF TGTGCCAGCTCACCGTTTACAGGGGGCGCGACAGATACGCAGTATTTT
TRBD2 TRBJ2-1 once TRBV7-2 CASSFIAGEGEQFF TGTGCCAGCAGCTTCATAGCCGGGGAGGGTGAGCAGTTCTTC
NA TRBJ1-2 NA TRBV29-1 CSVEPQIGVNYGYTF TGCAGCGTTGAACCTCAGATCGGGGTTAACTATGGCTACACCTTC
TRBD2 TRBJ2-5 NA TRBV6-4 CASSEIAGAQETQYF TGTGCCAGCAGTGAGATAGCGGGAGCTCAAGAGACCCAGTACTTC
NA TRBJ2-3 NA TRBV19 CASSIGDTQYF TGTGCCAGTAGTATAGGGGATACGCAGTATTTT
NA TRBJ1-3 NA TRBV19 CASSPAEPGNTIYF TGTGCCAGTAGTCCTGCCGAGCCTGGAAACACCATATATTTT
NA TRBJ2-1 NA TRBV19 CASSLSFHEQFF TGTGCCAGTAGTCTGAGTTTCCATGAGCAGTTCTTC
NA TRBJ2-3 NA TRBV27 CATDSTAPSTDTQYF TGTGCCACCGATTCTACAGCGCCTAGCACAGATACGCAGTATTTT
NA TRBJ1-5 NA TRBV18 CASSVQGGNQPQHF TGTGCCAGCTCAGTACAGGGTGGGAATCAGCCCCAGCATTTT
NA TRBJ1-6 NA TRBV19 CASSASVRSPLHF TGTGCCAGTAGCGCATCCGTCCGGTCACCCCTCCACTTT
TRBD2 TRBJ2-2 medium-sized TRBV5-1 CASSSGLAGAVGELFF TGCGCCAGCAGCTCAGGACTAGCGGGAGCGGTCGGGGAGCTGTTTTTT
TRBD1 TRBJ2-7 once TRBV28 CASSTRDRAYEQYF TGTGCCAGCAGTACCCGGGACAGGGCTTACGAGCAGTACTTC
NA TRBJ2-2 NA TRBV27 CASSLSVGTGELFF TGTGCCAGCAGTTTATCGGTGGGCACCGGGGAGCTGTTTTTT
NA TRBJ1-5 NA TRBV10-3 CAISGTTKPQHF TGTGCCATCAGTGGAACGACGAAGCCCCAGCATTTT
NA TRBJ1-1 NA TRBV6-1 CASSEEAYMNTEAFF TGTGCCAGCAGTGAAGAAGCCTACATGAACACTGAAGCTTTCTTT
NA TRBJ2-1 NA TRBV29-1 CSVASAGLRYNEQFF TGCAGCGTTGCCTCCGCGGGACTGCGCTACAATGAGCAGTTCTTC